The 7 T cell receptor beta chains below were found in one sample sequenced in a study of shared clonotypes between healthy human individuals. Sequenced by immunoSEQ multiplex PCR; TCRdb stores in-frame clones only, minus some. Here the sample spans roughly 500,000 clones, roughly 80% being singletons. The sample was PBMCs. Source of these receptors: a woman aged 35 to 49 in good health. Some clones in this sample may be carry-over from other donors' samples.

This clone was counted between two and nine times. CDR3 sequence (DNA): TGTGCCAGCAGCCAAGAACCGGACGGGCCGGATGGTAACTATGGCTACACCTTC. Residues: CASSQEPDGPDGNYGYTF. The rearrangement joins TRBV4-2 to TRBJ1-2; no clear D gene. The germline V gene has CDR1 LGHNA and CDR2 YNFKEQ. With 0 bases removed from V and 1 base from J, the gap between germline ends came to 18 bases. CDR3 length: 18 residues.

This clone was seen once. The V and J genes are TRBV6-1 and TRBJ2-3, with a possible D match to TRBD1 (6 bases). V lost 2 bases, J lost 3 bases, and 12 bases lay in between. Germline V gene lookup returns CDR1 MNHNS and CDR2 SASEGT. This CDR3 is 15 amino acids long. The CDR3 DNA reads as TGTGCCAGCAGTGAAAGAAGGGGGAGTACAGATACGCAGTATTTT. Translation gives CASSERRGSTDTQYF.

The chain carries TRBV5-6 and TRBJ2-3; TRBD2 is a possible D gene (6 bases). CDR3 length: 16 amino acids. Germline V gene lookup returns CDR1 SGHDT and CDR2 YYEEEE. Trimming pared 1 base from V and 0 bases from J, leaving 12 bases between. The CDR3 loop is CASSLFGAGSTDTQYF. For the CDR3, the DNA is TGTGCCAGCAGCTTGTTCGGAGCGGGTAGCACAGATACGCAGTATTTT.

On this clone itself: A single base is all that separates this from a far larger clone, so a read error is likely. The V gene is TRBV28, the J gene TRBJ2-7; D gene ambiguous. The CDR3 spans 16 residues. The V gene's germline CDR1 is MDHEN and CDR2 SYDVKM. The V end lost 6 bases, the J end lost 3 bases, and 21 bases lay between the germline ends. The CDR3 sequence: CASRSAWAATYYEQYF. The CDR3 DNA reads TGTGCCAGCAGGTCTGCGTGGGCAGCGACTTACTACGAGCAGTACTTC.

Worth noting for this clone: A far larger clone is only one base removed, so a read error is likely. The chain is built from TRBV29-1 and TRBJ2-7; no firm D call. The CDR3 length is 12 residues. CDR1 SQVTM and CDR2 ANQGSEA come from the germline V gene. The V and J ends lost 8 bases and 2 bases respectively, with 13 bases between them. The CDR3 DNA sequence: TGCAGCATCGCTCATGGCCCCTACGAGCAGTACTTC. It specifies CSIAHGPYEQYF.

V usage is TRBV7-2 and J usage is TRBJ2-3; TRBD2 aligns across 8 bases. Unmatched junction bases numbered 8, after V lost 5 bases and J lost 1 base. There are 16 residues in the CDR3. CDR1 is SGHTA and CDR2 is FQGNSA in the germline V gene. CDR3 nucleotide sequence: TGTGCCAGCAGCCCCGGATTTAGCGGGGGCACAGATACGCAGTATTTT. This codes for CASSPGFSGGTDTQYF.

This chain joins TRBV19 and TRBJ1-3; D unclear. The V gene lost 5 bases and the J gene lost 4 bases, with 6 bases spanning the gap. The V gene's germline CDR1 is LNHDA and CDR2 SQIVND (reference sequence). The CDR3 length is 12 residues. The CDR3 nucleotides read TGTGCCAGTAGTGCGCACGGAAACACCATATATTTT. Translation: CASSAHGNTIYF.